These 5 T cell receptor beta chains came from one sample sequenced in a study of early T cells in non-severe SARS-CoV-2 infection (dated by TCRdb to the early 2020s). The library relied on 5' RACE. Sequencing instrument: NextSeq 500. TCRdb took the public reads, trimmed them with fastp at Q25, ran MiXCR for clone calling and kept in-frame beta chains. One record per CDR3 amino acid sequence lists the most common genes and DNA. The sample contains about 27,000 distinct CDR3 sequences, about 5% of them found a single time. Around 1% of the sample is held by the ten biggest clonotypes. Sequencing was done on a sample of whole blood. The receptors here all came from an adult who was a healthcare worker with PCR-confirmed SARS-CoV-2 infection or an uninfected control (not recorded which).

This clonotype was counted a few times. This chain connects TRBV7-6 to TRBJ1-2; D is perhaps TRBD1 (6 bases). Trimming removed 4 bases at V and 6 bases at J, with 36 bases between. Germline assignment: CDR1 SGHVS and CDR2 FNYEAQ. The length of the CDR3 is 21 residues. This CDR3 reads CASSSVESWLFGGKKGDGYTF. Written as DNA, the CDR3 is TGTGCCAGCAGCTCTGTGGAATCCTGGTTGTTCGGGGGCAAAAAAGGGGATGGCTACACCTTC.

This clonotype turned up a few times. The V and J genes are TRBV3-1 and TRBJ1-3; 9 nucleotides match TRBD1. In germline, CDR1 is LGHDT, CDR2 YNNKEL (reference sequence). V shed 1 base, J shed 8 bases, and the junction held 9 bases outside the gene matches. The CDR3 covers 16 residues. CDR3 bases: TGTGCCAGCAGCCAAGTCTTCGGGACAGGGACAGACACCATATATTTT. It encodes CASSQVFGTGTDTIYF.

The table lists this clonotype with many counts. J is TRBJ2-1 and V is TRBV7-9; tentative D call: TRBD1 (5 bases). Trimming pared 2 bases from V and 4 bases from J, leaving 15 bases between. Germline V gives CDR1 SEHNR, CDR2 FQNEAQ (reference sequence). This CDR3 contains 16 residues. The CDR3 sequence: CASSLLVGALYNEQFF. In nucleotides, the CDR3 is TGTGCCAGCAGCTTATTGGTAGGGGCCCTATACAATGAGCAGTTCTTC. Full variable domain (missing parts from reference TRBV7-9 and TRBJ2-1): DTGVSQNPRHKITKRGQNVTFRCDPISEHNRLYWYRQTLGQGPEFLTYFQNEAQLEKSRLLSDRFSAERPKGSFSTLEIQRTEQGDSAMYLCASSLLVGALYNEQFFGPGTRLTVL.

This clonotype was found many times. The chain combines TRBV7-2 with TRBJ2-7, with D possibly matching TRBD1 (6 bases). The germline gives CDR1 SGHTA, CDR2 FQGNSA. The CDR3 runs 14 residues. Trimming shortened V by 0 bases and J by 2 bases, and 8 bases separated the two germline ends. As DNA, the CDR3 is TGTGCCAGCAGCTTAGCGGGGGCTGCCTACGAGCAGTACTTC. It encodes CASSLAGAAYEQYF.

This clonotype was recorded many times. The genes are TRBV7-2 and TRBJ1-3, with D unclear. CDR1 is SGHTA, CDR2 FQGNSA, per germline. Trimming took 6 bases from V and 0 from J, leaving 3 bases between them. This CDR3 is built from 12 residues. CDR3 DNA sequence: TGTGCCAGCAGAGGCTCTGGAAACACCATATATTTT. Protein product: CASRGSGNTIYF.